The 26 T cell receptor beta chains in this list originate from one sample, sequenced in a study of blood T cells in healthy people across ages. The authors ran a second PCR of roughly 6 to 12 cycles using a sample-barcoded 5' primer and a J-beta primer mix. TCRdb re-derived calls from the 5' RACE reads in MiXCR, one entry per CDR3 protein. This table holds about 570,000 distinct CDR3 sequences, 27% found once. Sequenced: blood. Receptor source: a woman in her 70s in good health.

The J gene is TRBJ2-5, the V gene TRBV5-1; weak D call: TRBD1 (5 bases). Trimming took off 0 bases at V and 0 bases at J, with 12 bases between the two ends. Germline CDR1 reads SGHRS; CDR2 reads YFSETQ. The CDR3 has 16 amino acids. CDR3 region: CASSLGQGINQETQYF. The CDR3 coding sequence is TGCGCCAGCAGCTTGGGTCAGGGTATAAACCAAGAGACCCAGTACTTC.

This clonotype was seen only a few times. V gene TRBV29-1 combines with J gene TRBJ1-4; D is possibly TRBD1 (5 bases). The CDR3 runs 13 residues. Trimming removed 3 bases at V and 6 bases at J, with 11 bases between. Per germline, CDR1 SQVTM and CDR2 ANQGSEA. CDR3 sequence (DNA): TGCAGCGTTGATGGAAGGGACCATGAAAAACTGTTTTTT. It yields the protein CSVDGRDHEKLFF.

The chain recombines TRBV28 with TRBJ1-5; D remains ambiguous. The CDR3 has 16 residues. CDR1 is MDHEN, CDR2 SYDVKM, per germline. V dropped 7 bases and J dropped 0 bases, with 16 bases sitting between them. The CDR3 bases are TGTGCCAGCATCGGGCCTCGAATAAATAGCAATCAGCCCCAGCATTTT. Translation gives CASIGPRINSNQPQHF.

The J gene is TRBJ2-3, the V gene TRBV7-9, with D perhaps TRBD1 or TRBD2 (6 bases each). The V gene's germline CDR1 is SEHNR and CDR2 FQNEAQ (reference sequence). Trimming took 5 bases from V and 6 from J, leaving 15 bases between them. The CDR3 length is 14 residues. Here the CDR3 DNA reads TGTGCCAGCAGCCAACAGGGAGGCGGGGATACGCAGTATTTT. Protein sequence: CASSQQGGGDTQYF.

This chain uses TRBV29-1 with TRBJ2-2; the D gene is possibly TRBD1 (6 bases). The CDR3 extends over 13 amino acids. In germline, CDR1 is SQVTM, CDR2 ANQGSEA. V dropped 3 bases and J dropped 5 bases, with 10 bases sitting between them. The CDR3: CSVDRGKTGELFF. The CDR3 DNA reads as TGCAGCGTTGACAGGGGTAAAACCGGGGAGCTGTTTTTT.

This clonotype occurred a few times. V gene TRBV20-1 combines with J gene TRBJ2-5; D may be TRBD2 (6 bases). The germline CDR1 and CDR2 sequences are DFQATT and SNEGSKA (reference sequence). Trimming took 3 bases from V and 4 from J, leaving 18 bases between them. The CDR3 consists of 15 residues. The DNA of the CDR3 is TGCAGTGCTAGCCGGACTACAAGCCGCCCAGAGACCCAGTACTTC. Translated, it gives CSASRTTSRPETQYF.

In this sample, this clonotype turned up a few times. The rearrangement uses TRBV12-3 or TRBV12-4 and TRBJ1-6; a weak D match, TRBD1 (5 bases). The V gene lost 6 bases and the J gene lost 0 bases, with 12 bases spanning the gap. There are 16 residues in the CDR3. The CDR3 loop reads CASRSGQGSYNSPLHF. The CDR3 DNA follows: TGTGCCAGCAGATCAGGACAAGGCTCCTATAATTCACCCCTCCACTTT.

The genes are TRBV4-2 and TRBJ2-1; D call uncertain. The V end lost 5 bases, the J end lost 5 bases, and 19 bases lay between the germline ends. The CDR3 covers 16 residues. Germline V gene data show CDR1 as LGHNA and CDR2 as YNFKEQ. The CDR3 loop reads CASSSQTVQSNNEQFF. For the CDR3, the DNA is TGTGCCAGCAGCTCACAAACAGTCCAGTCAAACAATGAGCAGTTCTTC.

This clonotype was counted between two and nine times. The chain combines TRBV3-1 with TRBJ1-4; the D gene is possibly TRBD1 (6 bases). Trimming cost V 0 bases and J 8 bases, with 10 bases left between them. The CDR3 runs to 14 residues. Germline CDR1 LGHDT, CDR2 YNNKEL (reference sequence). The CDR3: CASSQEGGQEKLFF. CDR3 coding DNA: TGTGCCAGCAGCCAAGAAGGGGGACAAGAAAAACTGTTTTTT. The variable domain in full, completed from reference TRBV3-1 and TRBJ1-4, reads DTAVSQTPKYLVTQMGNDKSIKCEQNLGHDTMYWYKQDSKKFLKIMFSYNNKELIINETVPNRFSPKSPDKAHLNLHINSLELGDSAVYFCASSQEGGQEKLFFGSGTQLSVL.

V usage is TRBV6-1 and J usage is TRBJ1-2; D call uncertain. CDR3 length: 12 residues. V was clipped by 10 bases and J by 5 bases, with 14 bases between them. CDR1 is MNHNS, CDR2 SASEGT, per germline. As DNA, the CDR3 is TGTGCCACCGCCCCGGGAGGTTATGGCTACACCTTC. The encoded protein is CATAPGGYGYTF.

This clonotype has just a few counts. The chain has TRBV11-1 and TRBJ2-1; 8 bases are a match to TRBD2. The CDR3 covers 15 residues. V lost 0 bases, J lost 7 bases, and 5 bases stayed unmatched. From germline, CDR1 is SGHAT and CDR2 FQDESV (reference sequence). The DNA for the CDR3 is TGTGCCAGCAGCTTAGCCCCGGGGGGGACGAATGAGCAGTTCTTC. This encodes CASSLAPGGTNEQFF. The full variable domain, completed using reference TRBV11-1 and TRBJ2-1, is EAEVAQSPRYKITEKSQAVAFWCDPISGHATLYWYRQILGQGPELLVQFQDESVVDDSQLPKDRFSAERLKGVDSTLKIQPAELGDSAMYLCASSLAPGGTNEQFFGPGTRLTVL.

V and J are TRBV3-1 and TRBJ2-2, with D tentatively TRBD1 or TRBD2 (6 bases each). Germline loops: CDR1 LGHDT, CDR2 YNNKEL (reference sequence). The V end was cut by 2 bases, the J end by 7 bases, with 14 bases between. The CDR3 covers 15 residues. The CDR3 reads CASSQSGGVSGELFF. The CDR3 DNA sequence: TGTGCCAGCAGCCAATCCGGGGGCGTCAGCGGGGAGCTGTTTTTT.

Only a few counts were recorded for this clonotype. J is TRBJ2-3 and V is TRBV25-1, with D uncertain. Trimming cost V 3 bases and J 2 bases, with 9 bases left between them. CDR1 and CDR2 from the germline V gene are MGHDK and SYGVNS. The CDR3 runs to 14 residues. In DNA form, the CDR3 reads TGTGCCAGCAGTGATCAATTCTCCACAGATACGCAGTATTTT. It codes for CASSDQFSTDTQYF.

The chain couples TRBV15 to TRBJ2-7; TRBD1 aligns across 11 bases. The CDR3 totals 15 residues. The germline gives CDR1 LNHNV, CDR2 YYDKDF (reference sequence). The ends lost 2 bases at V and 5 bases at J; junction bases unmatched: 5. DNA for the CDR3: TGTGCCACCAGCAGAAGGACAGGGGGCAGCGACGAGCAGTACTTC. The encoded protein is CATSRRTGGSDEQYF.

The V call is TRBV19, the J call TRBJ2-7; possible D gene TRBD1, 5 bases. Between the trimmed V and J ends, which lost 10 bases and 0 bases, there was a span of 13 bases. The CDR3 consists of 13 residues. CDR1 is LNHDA, CDR2 SQIVND, per germline (reference sequence). The CDR3 DNA is TGTGCCACCCAGGCAGGGCCCTCCTACGAGCAGTACTTC. Protein sequence: CATQAGPSYEQYF.

This clonotype was seen only a few times. The genes are TRBV11-1 and TRBJ1-6; no clear D. V lost 0 bases to trimming and J lost 9 bases, with 12 bases between them. The CDR3 is 15 residues long. Per germline, CDR1 SGHAT and CDR2 FQDESV (reference sequence). The CDR3 DNA sequence: TGTGCCAGCAGCTTAGCAGGGTTCCGGGGTTCACCCCTCCACTTT. Amino acids: CASSLAGFRGSPLHF.

The chain joins TRBV12-3 or TRBV12-4 to TRBJ1-2; D is ambiguous. V lost 4 bases and J 4 bases, leaving 10 bases between the germline ends. The CDR3 has 13 amino acids. CDR3 amino acids: CASSSSAFYGYTF. The CDR3 coding sequence is TGTGCCAGCAGTTCGTCGGCTTTCTATGGCTACACCTTC.

The table lists this clonotype with a few counts. The V gene is TRBV7-9, the J gene TRBJ2-3, with a possible D match to TRBD2 (5 bases). V lost 9 bases and J 3 bases, leaving 16 bases between the germline ends. The CDR3 runs 14 residues. CDR1 and CDR2 from the germline V gene are SEHNR and FQNEAQ (reference sequence). CDR3 sequence (DNA): TGTGCCAGGGAAAGACTACGAGATACAGATACGCAGTATTTT. Protein sequence: CARERLRDTDTQYF.

This clonotype was counted between two and nine times. CDR3: CSASQSYGYTF. The CDR3 bases are TGCAGTGCTAGCCAATCTTATGGCTACACCTTC. The rearrangement links TRBV20-1 to TRBJ1-2; unclear D gene. There are 11 residues in the CDR3. Germline-derived CDR1 and CDR2 are DFQATT and SNEGSKA (reference sequence). Trimming removed 3 bases at V and 5 bases at J, with 7 bases between.

This clonotype was counted between two and nine times. J is TRBJ2-2 and V is TRBV20-1; D remains unclear. This CDR3 is 14 amino acids long. V was clipped by 3 bases and J by 0 bases, with 8 bases between them. Germline V gene data show CDR1 as DFQATT and CDR2 as SNEGSKA (reference sequence). The DNA for the CDR3 is TGCAGTGCTAGGAGCGTTCCGAACACCGGGGAGCTGTTTTTT. Amino acid sequence: CSARSVPNTGELFF.

The chain uses TRBV7-9 and TRBJ2-7, with TRBD2 identical over 8 bases. CDR1 and CDR2 from the germline V gene are SEHNR and FQNEAQ (reference sequence). The CDR3 has 16 residues. V was clipped by 1 base and J by 2 bases; unmatched bases: 7. CDR3 DNA: TGTGCCAGCAGCTTAGGACCGGCTAGCGGGCCCTACGAGCAGTACTTC. It encodes CASSLGPASGPYEQYF.

This clonotype was seen more than once but under ten times. The chain is built from TRBV3-1 and TRBJ2-5; maybe TRBD1 (6 bases). CDR1 is LGHDT, CDR2 YNNKEL, per germline (reference sequence). The ends were cut back, 0 bases at V and 3 bases at J, with 8 bases in the middle. This CDR3 comprises 14 residues. The CDR3 is CASSQDYREETQYF. CDR3 coding DNA: TGTGCCAGCAGCCAAGATTACAGGGAAGAGACCCAGTACTTC.

The CDR3 loop is CASSPGLHKETQYF. CDR3 DNA: TGCGCCAGCAGCCCGGGGCTTCACAAAGAGACCCAGTACTTC. The V gene is TRBV5-1, the J gene TRBJ2-5, with D tentatively TRBD1 or TRBD2 (5 bases each). The CDR3 is 14 residues long. Germline CDR1 reads SGHRS; CDR2 reads YFSETQ. Trimming shortened V by 4 bases and J by 3 bases, and 13 bases separated the two germline ends.

This clonotype was observed a few times. The V call is TRBV4-3, the J call TRBJ2-7; maybe TRBD1 (5 bases). The CDR3 runs to 15 residues. The germline V and J ends were trimmed by 5 bases and 7 bases, with 21 bases remaining between them. Germline V lookup: CDR1 LGHNA, CDR2 YSLEER. This chain's CDR3 is CASSSGQGLFSEQYF. The CDR3 nucleotides read TGCGCCAGCAGCTCCGGGCAGGGCCTTTTCTCTGAGCAGTACTTC.

This clonotype was counted between two and nine times. The chain combines TRBV4-3 with TRBJ2-1, with TRBD2 identical over 13 bases. This CDR3 spans 18 amino acids. With 1 base clipped from V and 9 bases from J, the junction kept 12 bases outside the gene matches. The germline V gene encodes CDR1 LGHNA and CDR2 YSLEER. CDR3 bases: TGCGCCAGCAGCCAAGGGGGACTAGCGGGACCTCTGGGGGGTGAGCAGTTCTTC. This codes for CASSQGGLAGPLGGEQFF.

This clonotype has just a few counts. This chain links TRBV7-2 with TRBJ2-4, with D possibly matching TRBD2 (7 bases). This CDR3 comprises 17 residues. V was trimmed by 5 bases and J by 1 base, leaving 18 bases between them. Germline values: CDR1 SGHTA, CDR2 FQGNSA. The CDR3 region is CASSQWIRGAAKNIQYF. The CDR3 DNA sequence: TGTGCCAGCAGCCAATGGATTCGGGGGGCGGCCAAAAACATTCAGTACTTC.